These 6 T cell receptor beta chains were sequenced from one sample in a study of control samples from healthy donors and cancer patients. Clones were read by immunoSEQ multiplex PCR, and TCRdb kept only the in-frame ones, dropping some. The repertoire holds 150,000 or so clones, with 75% to 95% as singletons. Sample: blood. The receptors were sampled from a man aged 35-49 years in good health.

The rearrangement links TRBV29-1 to TRBJ2-1; no clear D. This CDR3 has 15 amino acids. V lost 6 bases, J lost 0 bases, and 15 bases lay in between. Per germline, CDR1 SQVTM and CDR2 ANQGSEA. The DNA for the CDR3 is TGCAGCGTCCCCTTCGGGTTACGCTCCTACAATGAGCAGTTCTTC. The encoded protein is CSVPFGLRSYNEQFF.

The CDR3 DNA follows: TGTGCCAGCAAACAGTCATACGGAGATTATGGCTACACCTTC. The encoded protein is CASKQSYGDYGYTF. This chain joins TRBV6-5 and TRBJ1-2; D gene ambiguous. Trimming stripped 7 bases from V and 5 bases from J, with 17 bases between. The CDR3 consists of 14 residues. The germline V gene encodes CDR1 MNHEY and CDR2 SVGAGI.

This sequence joins TRBV6-6 and TRBJ2-1; 12 bases are a match to TRBD2. The CDR3 sequence is 18 residues long. The trim removed 5 bases at V and 0 bases at J, leaving 8 bases unmatched. In germline, CDR1 is MNHNY, CDR2 SVGAGI (reference sequence). CDR3 in amino acids: CASSPHSGLAGSYNEQFF. The CDR3 region has the DNA TGTGCCAGCAGTCCGCATTCGGGACTAGCGGGCTCCTACAATGAGCAGTTCTTC.

This CDR3 reads CASSPRDTSYEQYF. The CDR3 coding sequence is TGTGCCAGCAGCCCACGGGACACAAGCTACGAGCAGTACTTC. The J gene is TRBJ2-7, the V gene TRBV5-4; D possibly corresponds to TRBD1 (6 bases). Trimming cost V 4 bases and J 3 bases, with 14 bases left between them. This CDR3 region has 14 residues. Germline lookup yields CDR1 SGHNT and CDR2 YYREEE (reference sequence).

The rearrangement uses TRBV19 and TRBJ1-3, with TRBD1 matching over 7 bases. V dropped 6 bases and J dropped 0; count of bases not matched to a gene: 8. Germline loops: CDR1 LNHDA, CDR2 SQIVND (reference sequence). The CDR3 has 16 residues. The CDR3 DNA sequence: TGTGCCAGTAGAAGACAGGGCCTCCTCTCTGGAAACACCATATATTTT. Residues: CASRRQGLLSGNTIYF.

The CDR3 sequence is CASSQTAESYEQYF. CDR3 DNA: TGTGCCAGCAGCCAGACAGCTGAGTCCTACGAGCAGTACTTC. The rearrangement joins TRBV4-2 to TRBJ2-7; D possibly corresponds to TRBD1 (5 bases). Per germline, CDR1 LGHNA and CDR2 YNFKEQ. The CDR3 has 14 residues. V lost 3 bases and J lost 1, with 10 bases in between.